This TCR beta chain was recorded in a study of T cells in Graves' hyperthyroidism and ophthalmopathy. Findings and limits, study-wide: Ophthalmopathy, as predicted by the model, came a median 6.5 months after the prediction.

PBMCs stemmed from around 10 ml fresh peripheral blood. Amplification of TCR beta CDR3 regions used RNA as the template. First-round RT-PCR of the TCR CDR3 relied on the HTBI primer set. TCRdb analysed the multiplex PCR reads with MiXCR anew, one entry per CDR3 protein. The top ten hold about 40% of the sample, which has around 300,000 distinct CDR3 sequences, approximately 18% seen once. Per germline, CDR1 MNHNS and CDR2 SASEGT. The CDR3 loop spans 16 amino acids. V shed 1 base and J shed 5 bases, with 16 bases lying between them. About this clonotype itself: No antigen is known for it.

The sample comprised blood. This sequence originates from a man aged 50 to 60 with Graves' ophthalmopathy. The chain is built from TRBV6-1 and TRBJ2-3, with D possibly matching TRBD2 (5 bases). CDR3 residues: CASSEVTRVTGDTQYF. CDR3 DNA: TGTGCCAGCAGTGAAGTTACGAGGGTGACGGGAGATACGCAGTATTTT.